This TCR beta chain stems from a study of T cells in Graves' hyperthyroidism and ophthalmopathy. Points from the study as a whole: Expanded thyroid clonotypes (above 0.001) were mostly also found in blood. Before onset, ophthalmopathy was predicted by the model a median around 6 months earlier.

The germline V gene encodes CDR1 DFQATT and CDR2 SNEGSKA (reference sequence). Trimming cost V 7 bases and J 7 bases; bases outside gene matches: 8. The CDR3 covers 12 residues. RNA transcripts provided the source from which TCR beta CDR3 regions were amplified. The primer set for the first-round RT-PCR of the TCR CDR3 was HTBI. TCRdb processed the multiplex PCR reads anew with MiXCR; each CDR3 protein has one entry. In the table there are some 600,000 distinct CDR3 sequences, over 11% of which are singletons. This clonotype was found a few times. Its antigen remains unidentified. V is TRBV20-1 and J is TRBJ2-7; TRBD1 agrees at 9 bases. This clonotype originated in a woman aged 25 to 39 with Graves' hyperthyroidism that later progressed to Graves' ophthalmopathy. The sequenced material came from blood. CDR3 sequence reads: CSVDRGWGEQYF. The DNA for the CDR3 is TGCAGTGTAGACAGGGGGTGGGGAGAGCAGTACTTC.